Each of the 21 T cell receptor beta chains below was sequenced from the same sample in a study of post-analysis software for immune sequencing data. Their cognate antigens are unknown. Study-wide results and caveats: The study found TRBV5-6, TRBV5-1 and TRBV20-1 among five or six TRBV segments more frequent in patients than controls.

Each TCR beta cDNA library carried unique molecular identifiers. TCRdb itself ran the PCR reads through MiXCR, one entry per CDR3 protein. There are roughly 600,000 distinct CDR3 sequences in the sample; about 40% occur only once, and more than 1.5% lies in the top ten. The material sequenced was blood. Source of these receptors: a girl under 18 with multiple sclerosis.

This clonotype turned up a few times. This rearrangement joins TRBV29-1 to TRBJ1-2; a possible D gene is TRBD1 (5 bases). Germline lookup yields CDR1 SQVTM and CDR2 ANQGSEA. CDR3 size: 12 residues. Trimming cost V 1 base and J 8 bases, with 11 bases left between them. Written as DNA, the CDR3 is TGCAGCGTTGAAGCAGGGAGGGAAGGCTACACCTTC. Protein: CSVEAGREGYTF.

V is TRBV5-6 and J is TRBJ1-2; D not resolved. Germline assignment: CDR1 SGHDT and CDR2 YYEEEE. This CDR3 comprises 14 residues. V dropped 0 bases and J dropped 9 bases, with 15 bases sitting between them. DNA of the CDR3: TGTGCCAGCAGCTTGGTTCCCAGGAAGGGTAGCTACACCTTC. This codes for CASSLVPRKGSYTF.

V usage is TRBV20-1 and J usage is TRBJ1-5; D unclear. Germline V gene sequence: CDR1 DFQATT, CDR2 SNEGSKA (reference sequence). Trimming cost V 1 base and J 2 bases, with 15 bases left between them. The CDR3 is 16 amino acids. Here the CDR3 DNA reads TGCAGTGCTAGAGTGTTTGGTGGGGAGGGCAATCAGCCCCAGCATTTT. This gives the protein CSARVFGGEGNQPQHF.

This clonotype showed up just a few times. The gene calls are TRBV20-1 and TRBJ2-7; D tentatively reads TRBD1 or TRBD2 (5 bases each). CDR1 is DFQATT and CDR2 is SNEGSKA in the germline V gene (reference sequence). With 1 base removed from V and 4 bases from J, the gap between germline ends came to 14 bases. This CDR3 spans 14 amino acids. CDR3 nucleotides: TGCAGTGCTAGAGCCTCGGGACGGAGATACGAGCAGTACTTC. Residues: CSARASGRRYEQYF.

The CDR3 DNA reads TGTGCCAGCAGTTCTAGAGCCCTACTAGCGGGACAAGAGTATGGCAAAAACATTCAGTACTTC. Its protein product is CASSSRALLAGQEYGKNIQYF. The rearrangement links TRBV12-3 or TRBV12-4 to TRBJ2-4; 10 nucleotides match TRBD2. This CDR3 has 21 residues. V lost 4 bases to trimming and J lost 3 bases; unmatched junction nucleotides: 21.

This clonotype was detected only once. The rearrangement links TRBV6-6 to TRBJ2-5; 8 positions match TRBD1. The end of the DNA is better explained by TRBJ2-7, so the J call may be wrong. Germline-derived CDR1 and CDR2 are MNHNY and SVGAGI (reference sequence). The length of the CDR3 is 14 residues. The CDR3 sequence is CASIDRGSRGEQYF. The CDR3 region has the DNA TGTGCCAGCATTGACAGGGGAAGCCGTGGCGAGCAGTACTTC.

The V call is TRBV12-3 or TRBV12-4, the J call TRBJ2-7; the D call may be TRBD1 or TRBD2 (5 bases each). With 1 base removed from V and 0 bases from J, the gap between germline ends came to 13 bases. This CDR3 spans 16 amino acids. CDR3 protein: CASSLGPGRSSYEQYF. The CDR3 nucleotides are TGTGCCAGCAGTTTAGGGCCGGGGCGGAGCTCCTACGAGCAGTACTTC.

Only a few counts were recorded for this clonotype. The chain employs TRBV5-1 and TRBJ1-2, with 10 bases that match TRBD1. The germline V gene has CDR1 SGHRS and CDR2 YFSETQ. Losses at the gene ends were 3 bases for V and 8 bases for J; bases not matched to a gene: 4. There are 13 residues in the CDR3. CDR3 residues: CASSSDRGIGYTF. The CDR3 region has the DNA TGCGCCAGCAGCTCGGACAGGGGGATCGGCTACACCTTC.

Details on this clonotype: The junction does not match germline at one end; this may be a read error. The chain employs TRBV6-5 and TRBJ2-4; TRBD2 agrees at 7 bases. The CDR3 sequence is 16 residues long. Germline CDR1 MNHEY, CDR2 SVGAGI. The CDR3 DNA follows: TGTGCCAGCAGCCCTGGGACTACGAGGGCCAAAAGCATTCAGTACTTC. This gives the protein CASSPGTTRAKSIQYF.

The CDR3 coding sequence is TGCGCCAGCACCGCCCAGGAGGCTTATAACTATGGCTACACCTTC. Translating it yields CASTAQEAYNYGYTF. The chain recombines TRBV4-1 with TRBJ1-2; D call uncertain. In germline, CDR1 is MGHRA, CDR2 YSYEKL. Trimming took 7 bases from V and 1 from J, leaving 16 bases between them. This CDR3 has 15 residues.

A few counts support this clonotype. This rearrangement joins TRBV6-1 to TRBJ2-7; 7 bases are shared with TRBD1. Looked up from germline, CDR1 is MNHNS and CDR2 is SASEGT. The CDR3 has 14 amino acids. The J segment lost 2 bases and the V segment lost 4 bases, leaving 5 bases of the junction unmatched. CDR3 nucleotides: TGTGCCAGCAGTGGCCGGACAGGACCCTACGAGCAGTACTTC. Translating it yields CASSGRTGPYEQYF.

The V and J genes are TRBV20-1 and TRBJ2-5; TRBD2 agrees at 11 bases. The J call could be wrong; TRBJ2-7 is a better fit for the DNA end. The CDR3 sequence is 14 residues long. Germline assignment: CDR1 DFQATT and CDR2 SNEGSKA (reference sequence). CDR3 nucleotides: TGCAGTGCTTCTTTGGGGACTAGCGGTCACGAGCAGTACTTC. Its protein product is CSASLGTSGHEQYF.

J is TRBJ1-5 and V is TRBV4-1; D remains ambiguous. The CDR3 spans 17 residues. The V gene's germline CDR1 is MGHRA and CDR2 YSYEKL. Trimming cost V 3 bases and J 3 bases, with 18 bases left between them. CDR3 amino acids: CASSHGLLAAFNQPQHF. The DNA of the CDR3 is TGCGCCAGCAGCCATGGGCTCCTAGCTGCCTTCAATCAGCCCCAGCATTTT.

This chain uses TRBV7-2 with TRBJ2-7; 10 bases agree with TRBD2. V shed 3 bases, J shed 3 bases, and the junction held 5 bases outside the gene matches. The germline V gene has CDR1 SGHTA and CDR2 FQGNSA. The CDR3 spans 15 residues. CDR3 nucleotides: TGTGCCAGCAGCTTTCTAGCGGGAGCAAGCTACGAGCAGTACTTC. Amino acids: CASSFLAGASYEQYF. Complete variable domain (other parts from reference TRBV7-2 and TRBJ2-7): GAGVSQSPSNKVTEKGKDVELRCDPISGHTALYWYRQSLGQGLEFLIYFQGNSAPDKSGLPSDRFSAERTGGSVSTLTIQRTQQEDSAVYLCASSFLAGASYEQYFGPGTRLTVT.

This clonotype was found many times. The chain couples TRBV12-3 or TRBV12-4 to TRBJ2-1, with 12 positions matching TRBD2. The CDR3 runs to 16 residues. V gave up 4 bases and J gave up 8 bases; unmatched junction bases: 9. CDR3 residues: CASSSRLAGVKDEQFF. In DNA, the CDR3 is TGTGCCAGCAGTTCCCGACTAGCGGGAGTTAAGGATGAGCAGTTCTTC.

This sequence joins TRBV5-1 and TRBJ2-1; 12 bases are a match to TRBD2. Germline V CDR1 and CDR2: SGHRS, YFSETQ. The CDR3 spans 16 residues. V was pared by 4 bases and J by 6 bases, with 8 bases of the junction left unmatched. CDR3 amino acids: CASSKLTSGGGNEQFF. For the CDR3, the DNA is TGCGCCAGCAGCAAACTGACTAGCGGGGGTGGCAATGAGCAGTTCTTC.

The chain is built from TRBV6-1 and TRBJ1-2, with 12 bases fitting TRBD1. Germline V lookup: CDR1 MNHNS, CDR2 SASEGT. V was pared by 11 bases and J by 4 bases, with 2 bases of the junction left unmatched. The CDR3 spans 12 residues. As DNA, the CDR3 is TGTGCCGGGACAGGGGGCAGCTATGGCTACACCTTC. Its translation is CAGTGGSYGYTF.

The chain is built from TRBV29-1 and TRBJ2-1; tentative D call: TRBD2 (5 bases). The end of the DNA aligns better with TRBJ2-7, so the J call may be wrong. The CDR3 sequence is 14 residues long. Germline assignment: CDR1 SQVTM and CDR2 ANQGSEA. CDR3 bases: TGCAGCGTGGTCGGGGTGAGCTCCTACAATGAGCAGTACTTC. It translates to CSVVGVSSYNEQYF.

This clonotype came up a few times. The rearrangement uses TRBV5-5 and TRBJ2-5; tentatively, D is TRBD1 or TRBD2 (6 bases each). V dropped 0 bases and J dropped 0 bases, with 12 bases sitting between them. Germline CDR1 SGHKS, CDR2 YYEKEE (reference sequence). The CDR3 extends over 16 amino acids. The CDR3 DNA reads as TGTGCCAGCAGCTTGGGAGGGGGGCGCTACCAAGAGACCCAGTACTTC. Encoded protein: CASSLGGGRYQETQYF.

For this clonotype: Possible read error: a much larger clone is one base away. The chain employs TRBV20-1 and TRBJ2-5; 7 bases align to TRBD2. The CDR3 is 16 amino acids. After removal of 0 bases from V and 1 base from J, the junction contained 8 bases not matched to a gene. CDR1 is DFQATT and CDR2 is SNEGSKA in the germline V gene (reference sequence). CDR3 loop: CSARDGSGESQETQYF. CDR3 coding DNA: TGCAGTGCTAGAGATGGAAGCGGGGAGAGCCAAGAGACCCAGTACTTC.

There are a few counts of this clonotype. The chain recombines TRBV29-1 with TRBJ2-1; 12 nucleotides match TRBD2. The CDR3 is 14 amino acids. The germline gives CDR1 SQVTM, CDR2 ANQGSEA. V lost 6 bases to trimming and J lost 4 bases; unmatched junction nucleotides: 4. CDR3 in amino acids: CSVHGLAGYNEQFF. The DNA for the CDR3 is TGCAGCGTCCATGGACTAGCGGGGTACAATGAGCAGTTCTTC.